A selection of T cell receptor beta chains follows, all from one sample in a study of beta chain features in type 1 diabetes. Sequencing used immunoSEQ multiplex PCR; TCRdb keeps in-frame clones, though not all of them. This table has just under 150,000 clones, about 10% appearing once. The specimen was naive CD4+ T cells from blood. The receptors were sampled from a man younger than 30 in good health. Both conserved end residues are part of each CDR3. The order of the fields is J gene, V gene, D gene, clone size, CDR3 DNA, CDR3 protein. A D gene is named only where the DNA matches it firmly. The size of a clone is reported for some rows only, either as once, few or many, or as a class for expanded clones.

J: TRBJ1-5; V: TRBV6-5; D: NA; size: NA; DNA: TGTGCCAGCAGTGTTTCAGTTTATAGCAATCAGCCCCAGCATTTT; CDR3: CASSVSVYSNQPQHF
J: TRBJ2-5; V: TRBV9; D: TRBD2; size: NA; DNA: TGTGCCAGCAGCGTAGGGTTAGCGGGGGGAGGGCAAGAGACCCAGTACTTC; CDR3: CASSVGLAGGGQETQYF
J: TRBJ2-2; V: TRBV5-8; D: TRBD1; size: few; DNA: TGTGCCAGCAGCCCCGGACAGGGCCCCACCGGGGAGCTGTTTTTT; CDR3: CASSPGQGPTGELFF
J: TRBJ2-1; V: TRBV30; D: TRBD1; size: many; DNA: TGTGCCTGGGGGGACAGTCCTAATGAGCAGTTCTTC; CDR3: CAWGDSPNEQFF
J: TRBJ2-4; V: TRBV29-1; D: NA; size: NA; DNA: TGCAGCGTTGAACACCCTGACAGATTTTTAGCCAAAAACATTCAGTACTTC; CDR3: CSVEHPDRFLAKNIQYF
J: TRBJ2-3; V: TRBV7-2; D: TRBD2; size: NA; DNA: TGTGCCAGCCACGGGGGGGCCTTCACAGATACGCAGTATTTT; CDR3: CASHGGAFTDTQYF
J: TRBJ2-2; V: TRBV2; D: TRBD2; size: few; DNA: TGTGCCAGCAGTGGGCAGCGGGGGATCACCGGGGAGCTGTTTTTT; CDR3: CASSGQRGITGELFF
J: TRBJ2-5; V: TRBV7-3; D: NA; size: NA; DNA: TGTGCCAGCAGCTTAAGAGGGATCGAAGAGACCCAGTACTTC; CDR3: CASSLRGIEETQYF
J: TRBJ2-7; V: TRBV19; D: TRBD1; size: few; DNA: TGTGCCAGTAGTATGATCGAGACAGGGCCGAACGAGCAGTACTTC; CDR3: CASSMIETGPNEQYF
J: TRBJ1-2; V: TRBV4-2; D: NA; size: NA; DNA: TGTGCCAGCAGCCAAGGAGTTTCCTCGTCTTCATCCTATGGCTACACCTTC; CDR3: CASSQGVSSSSSYGYTF
J: TRBJ2-7; V: TRBV7-2; D: NA; size: NA; DNA: TGTGCCAGCAGCTCAAGGGGTGCGGGGGAGCAGTACTTC; CDR3: CASSSRGAGEQYF
J: TRBJ2-7; V: TRBV9; D: NA; size: many; DNA: TGTGCCAGCAGCGTACGTGAGCAGTACTTC; CDR3: CASSVREQYF
J: TRBJ2-1; V: TRBV11-2; D: NA; size: few; DNA: TGTGCCAGCAGCCCAGCCGGGAACTACAATGAGCAGTTCTTC; CDR3: CASSPAGNYNEQFF
J: TRBJ1-2; V: TRBV6-5; D: NA; size: NA; DNA: TGTGCCAGCAACCGGCCCGGCAGGGAGGATGGCTACACCTTC; CDR3: CASNRPGREDGYTF
J: TRBJ2-5; V: TRBV6-5; D: NA; size: few; DNA: TGTGCCAGCAGTTACTCCCCGAGGGAGACCCAGTACTTC; CDR3: CASSYSPRETQYF
J: TRBJ1-6; V: TRBV27; D: NA; size: NA; DNA: TGTGCCAGCAGTTCGGACGACCCGGAGGCTAATTCACCCCTCCACTTT; CDR3: CASSSDDPEANSPLHF